What follows describes a single T cell receptor (beta chain). Antigen unknown. Measured with immunoSEQ multiplex PCR; TCRdb has only the in-frame clones, and not every one. This sample has almost 75,000 clones, with around four fifths found just once. The V end lost 4 bases, the J end lost 8 bases, and 12 bases lay between the germline ends. The CDR3 contains 13 residues. CDR1 is SGHDT, CDR2 YYEEEE, per germline. The sample is drawn from a study of cytomegalovirus exposure and HLA in healthy donors. As for the study in general: A later analysis reported the same platform for the roughly 120 validation repertoires and the roughly 700 first-cohort repertoires.

Study-wide results and limits: Subsequent analysis showed first-cohort TCR clusters tending to co-occur in some 110 validation repertoires. In vitro experiments confirmed that a few CMV-associated chains were specific for CMV antigens.

The validation cohort, a group of 120 subjects, included the donors and was separate from the approximately 680-subject first cohort. This receptor was identified in a man aged 25 to 40 in good health and CMV-seronegative. The chain is built from TRBV5-6 and TRBJ1-4; D possibly corresponds to TRBD1 (6 bases). The sample taken for sequencing was PBMCs. The CDR3 bases are TGTGCCAGCAGCCCGGACAGTCAGGAAAAACTGTTTTTT. Its protein is CASSPDSQEKLFF.